This T cell receptor (beta chain) was profiled in a study of identical twins. TCRdb reprocessed the 5' RACE reads with MiXCR, giving one entry per CDR3 protein. The sample has over 500,000 distinct CDR3 sequences, 20% to 25% seen once. The V gene lost 3 bases and the J gene lost 2 bases, with 11 bases spanning the gap. This CDR3 has 13 residues. Germline V gene sequence: CDR1 DFQATT, CDR2 SNEGSKA (reference sequence). This same sample was also part of a study on T cells expressing NK-cell markers. That work adds: Several donors had dominant NKG2C+ clonotypes that comprised roughly 1.0-7.5% of their CD8+ T cells. Certain NKG2C+ T cell clones were expanded, and their HCMV specificity remained unclear.

The specimen was CD4+ T cells sorted from blood. The chain joins TRBV20-1 to TRBJ2-7, with D unresolved. The receptor's source is a woman aged 18-29 years in good health. CDR3 loop: CSASPSNAYEQYF. For the CDR3, the DNA is TGCAGTGCTAGCCCCTCAAATGCCTACGAGCAGTACTTC.